This T cell receptor (beta chain) came from a study of vaccination and CD4 T cells after COVID-19. Study details: From HCoV-229E, HCoV-OC43, HCoV-NL63 and SARS-CoV-2, overlapping spike peptides were used to stimulate the cells.

Treatment described: roughly 11-day PBMC culture with coronavirus spike peptide pools or control peptides (ViraFEST assay). This clonotype was detected a few times. Its specificity is not known. V gave up 11 bases and J gave up 7 bases, with 24 bases separating them. This CDR3 is built from 15 residues. Germline-derived CDR1 and CDR2 are MNHNS and SASEGT. Sequenced with the Oncomine TCR Beta short-read assay was DNA taken from cultured CD4+ T cells. Each CDR3 protein gets one entry after TCRdb re-called the PCR reads with MiXCR. Counted here are just under 20,000 distinct CDR3 sequences, 20% to 30% occurring once; the ten biggest clones make up under 13%.

The rearrangement uses TRBV6-1 and TRBJ1-5; no firm D call. The sample was cultured CD4+ T cells from blood. The sequence was obtained from a human donor with COVID-19. CDR3 residues: CAACMGAGFGQPQHF. CDR3 bases: TGTGCCGCGTGCATGGGTGCAGGTTTTGGACAGCCCCAGCATTTT.